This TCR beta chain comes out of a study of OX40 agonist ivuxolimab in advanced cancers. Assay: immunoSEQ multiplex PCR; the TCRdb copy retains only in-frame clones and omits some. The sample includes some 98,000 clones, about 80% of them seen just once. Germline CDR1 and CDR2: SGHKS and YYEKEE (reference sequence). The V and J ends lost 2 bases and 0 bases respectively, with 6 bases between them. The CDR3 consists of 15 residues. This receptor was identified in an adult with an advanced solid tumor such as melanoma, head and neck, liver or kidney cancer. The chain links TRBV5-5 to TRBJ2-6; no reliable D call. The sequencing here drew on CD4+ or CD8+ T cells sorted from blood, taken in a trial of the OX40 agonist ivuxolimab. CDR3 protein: CASSLAVSGANVLTF. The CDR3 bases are TGTGCCAGCAGCTTAGCCGTCTCTGGGGCCAACGTCCTGACTTTC. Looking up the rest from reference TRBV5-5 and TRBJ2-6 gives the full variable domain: DAGVTQSPTHLIKTRGQQVTLRCSPISGHKSVSWYQQVLGQGPQFIFQYYEKEERGRGNFPDRFSARQFPNYSSELNVNALLLGDSALYLCASSLAVSGANVLTFGAGSRLTVL.